This T cell receptor beta chain is from a study of control samples from healthy donors and cancer patients. Libraries were prepared by immunoSEQ multiplex PCR; TCRdb keeps only in-frame clonotypes and omits some of them. This table has some 120,000 clones, 70% to 90% appearing once. CDR3 length: 17 amino acids. Unmatched junction bases numbered 14, after V lost 0 bases and J lost 8 bases. Looked up from germline, CDR1 is LGHDT and CDR2 is YNNKEL (reference sequence). The receptor was derived from a man between 45 and 60 years old in good health. The chain joins TRBV3-1 (or the pseudogene TRBV3-2) to TRBJ1-2; 8 bases align to TRBD1. The sample was blood. CDR3 coding DNA: TGTGCCAGCAGCCAAGATGTGGGATTGACAGGGGAGGTCGGCTACACCTTC. This gives the protein CASSQDVGLTGEVGYTF.